Listed here are 17 T cell receptor beta chains from one sample, sequenced in a study of Ad26.COV2.S vaccination and SARS-CoV-2 variants. Using immunoSEQ multiplex PCR, the repertoire was profiled, and TCRdb retains in-frame clones only, with some absent. The sample records 430,000 or so clones, roughly 89% being singletons. Stated treatment: roughly 20 received Ad26.COV2.S at low or high dose, single or two shots; several received placebo; per-sample allocation not given. Sampling was done on day 63 after the first vaccine or placebo injection. The sample in question was peripheral blood, obtained in a trial of Ad26.COV2.S vaccine versus placebo. Receptors originate from a person aged 18-60 years who received the Ad26.COV2.S COVID-19 vaccine or a placebo.

The rearrangement joins TRBV11-2 to TRBJ1-2, with D possibly being TRBD1 (5 bases). The CDR3 is 15 amino acids. V was clipped by 0 bases and J by 4 bases, with 12 bases between them. From germline, CDR1 is SGHAT and CDR2 FQNNGV. The CDR3 bases are TGTGCCAGCAGCTTAGAGCCCAGACAGTCCTATGGCTACACCTTC. As protein: CASSLEPRQSYGYTF. Variable domain in full (rest from reference TRBV11-2 and TRBJ1-2): EAGVAQSPRYKIIEKRQSVAFWCNPISGHATLYWYQQILGQGPKLLIQFQNNGVVDDSQLPKDRFSAERLKGVDSTLKIQPAKLEDSAVYLCASSLEPRQSYGYTFGSGTRLTVV.

J is TRBJ2-2 and V is TRBV24-1; a possible D gene is TRBD2 (6 bases). Germline-derived CDR1 and CDR2 are KGHDR and SFDVKD. Trimming removed 0 bases at V and 1 base at J, with 11 bases between. The CDR3 consists of 17 residues. In DNA form, the CDR3 reads TGTGCCACCAGTGATTTGGGGCTGGGAGGGAACACCGGGGAGCTGTTTTTT. Amino acid sequence: CATSDLGLGGNTGELFF.

CDR3 DNA sequence: TGTGCCAGCCGTCACGCAGGACAGCAAATTACGGGTCCCCTCCACTTT. Its protein product is CASRHAGQQITGPLHF. V usage is TRBV5-4 and J usage is TRBJ1-6, with a tentative D call TRBD1 (6 bases). V shed 7 bases and J shed 13 bases, with 27 bases lying between them. Germline values: CDR1 SGHNT, CDR2 YYREEE (reference sequence). CDR3 length: 16 amino acids.

This chain connects TRBV9 to TRBJ1-4; D remains ambiguous. The CDR3 consists of 16 residues. Trimming stripped 4 bases from V and 5 bases from J, with 18 bases between. In germline, CDR1 is SGDLS, CDR2 YYNGEE. CDR3 loop: CASSFSPGRGNEKLFF. The CDR3 DNA reads as TGTGCCAGCAGCTTCTCCCCCGGCCGCGGGAATGAAAAACTGTTTTTT.

V and J are TRBV28 and TRBJ1-4, with 8 bases matching TRBD1. J was trimmed by 7 bases and V by 6 bases; bases with no gene match: 10. The CDR3 runs 15 residues. Germline assignment: CDR1 MDHEN and CDR2 SYDVKM. CDR3 nucleotide sequence: TGTGCCAGCAGCCGACTACAGGGGGGATCTGAAAAACTGTTTTTT. The encoded protein is CASSRLQGGSEKLFF.

The genes are TRBV30 and TRBJ2-1, with unresolved D. Germline V gene lookup returns CDR1 GTSNPN and CDR2 SVGIG (reference sequence). The germline V and J ends were trimmed by 1 base and 2 bases, with 9 bases remaining between them. This CDR3 has 14 amino acids. Written as DNA, the CDR3 is TGTGCCTGGAGTGGGTCTTTTACCTACAATGAGCAGTTCTTC. Its protein is CAWSGSFTYNEQFF. The whole variable domain, filled in from reference TRBV30 and TRBJ2-1, reads SQTIHQWPATLVQPVGSPLSLECTVEGTSNPNLYWYRQAAGRGLQLLFYSVGIGQISSEVPQNLSASRPQDRQFILSSKKLLLSDSGFYLCAWSGSFTYNEQFFGPGTRLTVL.

The V and J genes are TRBV10-3 and TRBJ2-1; TRBD2 is a possible D gene (6 bases). Per germline, CDR1 ENHRY and CDR2 SYGVKD. The CDR3 length is 16 residues. Trimming cost V 8 bases and J 0 bases, with 17 bases left between them. CDR3 DNA: TGTGCCATCCGCCCCGGAGGAGCGGGCTCCTACAATGAGCAGTTCTTC. Translating it yields CAIRPGGAGSYNEQFF.

The rearrangement links TRBV7-9 to TRBJ1-2; TRBD1 agrees at 10 bases. Germline CDR1 SEHNR, CDR2 FQNEAQ (reference sequence). This CDR3 has 15 amino acids. V lost 5 bases, J lost 6 bases, and 9 bases stayed unmatched. The chain's CDR3 is CASSVRQGAGDGYTF. Written as DNA, the CDR3 is TGTGCCAGCAGCGTACGACAGGGGGCCGGGGATGGCTACACCTTC. Looking up the rest from reference TRBV7-9 and TRBJ1-2 gives the full variable domain: DTGVSQNPRHKITKRGQNVTFRCDPISEHNRLYWYRQTLGQGPEFLTYFQNEAQLEKSRLLSDRFSAERPKGSFSTLEIQRTEQGDSAMYLCASSVRQGAGDGYTFGSGTRLTVV.

The chain uses TRBV19 and TRBJ2-3; 10 bases agree with TRBD1. The V and J ends lost 6 bases and 4 bases, in that order; junction bases with no gene match: 7. Germline CDR1 and CDR2: LNHDA and SQIVND (reference sequence). This CDR3 spans 15 amino acids. CDR3 coding DNA: TGTGCCAGTAGCCGCCGGGACAGGGGACCAGATACGCAGTATTTT. It codes for CASSRRDRGPDTQYF.

The rearrangement joins TRBV9 to TRBJ1-1; 7 bases match TRBD1. V gave up 3 bases and J gave up 3 bases; unmatched junction bases: 8. This CDR3 has 15 amino acids. Per the germline V gene, CDR1 is SGDLS and CDR2 is YYNGEE. DNA of the CDR3: TGTGCCAGCAGCGGCAGACAGGGCTGGGACACTGAAGCTTTCTTT. This sequence encodes CASSGRQGWDTEAFF.

The rearrangement uses TRBV10-3 and TRBJ1-5, with TRBD1 matching 10 bases. Germline V gene lookup returns CDR1 ENHRY and CDR2 SYGVKD. J lost 2 bases, V lost 6 bases, and 10 bases had no gene match. This CDR3 has 17 residues. The CDR3 sequence: CAISQGQGRGGNQPQHF. The CDR3 nucleotides are TGTGCCATCAGCCAGGGACAGGGGAGGGGTGGCAATCAGCCCCAGCATTTT.

The chain employs TRBV12-3 or TRBV12-4 and TRBJ1-1; D is unresolved. The CDR3 is made up of 13 amino acids. The ends were cut back, 2 bases at V and 3 bases at J, with 7 bases in the middle. This CDR3 reads CASSLLGDTEAFF. The CDR3 region has the DNA TGTGCCAGCAGTTTACTCGGGGACACTGAAGCTTTCTTT.

The CDR3 DNA reads as TGTGCCAGCAGCACCAGGTCGGGGGGCAGGGAGACCCAGTACTTC. Translating it yields CASSTRSGGRETQYF. This chain connects TRBV7-9 to TRBJ2-5; possible D gene TRBD2, 7 bases. The CDR3 is 15 amino acids. Trimming cost V 5 bases and J 5 bases, with 18 bases left between them. The V gene's germline CDR1 is SEHNR and CDR2 FQNEAQ (reference sequence).

The chain combines TRBV9 with TRBJ2-7, with D possibly being TRBD1 or TRBD2 (5 bases each). The CDR3 has 15 residues. CDR1 SGDLS and CDR2 YYNGEE come from the germline V gene. The ends were cut back, 4 bases at V and 4 bases at J, with 18 bases in the middle. Here the CDR3 reads CASSLGPTNLYEQYF. CDR3 in DNA: TGTGCCAGCAGCCTGGGACCCACGAACCTATACGAGCAGTACTTC.

The V gene is TRBV28, the J gene TRBJ2-5; D may be TRBD1 (5 bases). There are 15 residues in the CDR3. The V gene's germline CDR1 is MDHEN and CDR2 SYDVKM. Trimming cost V 1 base and J 3 bases, with 12 bases left between them. CDR3 protein: CASSLLPGREETQYF. Written as DNA, the CDR3 is TGTGCCAGCAGTTTATTGCCCGGCAGGGAAGAGACCCAGTACTTC.

The V and J genes are TRBV2 and TRBJ2-7, with TRBD2 matching 7 bases. This CDR3 is 15 amino acids long. The V gene end was trimmed by 5 bases and the J gene end by 3 bases; junction bases not matched to a gene: 10. The germline V gene has CDR1 SNHLY and CDR2 FYNNEI. The CDR3 loop is CASSPWGGTRYEQYV. The CDR3 bases are TGTGCCAGCAGTCCCTGGGGGGGAACACGCTACGAGCAGTACGTC.

The V call is TRBV4-2, the J call TRBJ1-2; D gene unclear. V dropped 0 bases and J dropped 8 bases, with 13 bases sitting between them. The CDR3 length is 14 residues. Germline V lookup: CDR1 LGHNA, CDR2 YNFKEQ. DNA for the CDR3: TGTGCCAGCAGCCAAGATCGGGCGATTGGAGGCTACACCTTC. This encodes CASSQDRAIGGYTF.